This T cell receptor (beta chain) comes out of a study of blood T cell repertoires in COVID-19. Across the whole study: Some COVID-19 samples were acute and others convalescent; all came from the United States, Italy and Spain. The cDNA or gDNA used as material had been derived from T cells, B-cell-depleted T cells, or PBMCs.

Authors' analysis steps: Estimated nucleated cell counts came from reference gene primer amplification. Some clones are missing from TCRdb's copy, which holds only in-frame ones; the method was immunoSEQ multiplex PCR. V, J and clone size reflect that table, while D and trimming were determined from the DNA. This sample has approximately 170,000 clones, with roughly four fifths found just once. Germline CDR1 SGHAT, CDR2 FQNNGV. The CDR3 runs to 15 residues. V trimming: 0 bases; J trimming: 6 bases; junction bases outside the gene matches: 5. Sequencing was done on a sample of peripheral blood. This sequence joins TRBV11-2 and TRBJ2-5; 9 positions match TRBD2. This clonotype was sampled from a man aged 55-75 years with active or convalescent COVID-19. CDR3 sequence reads: CASSLESSGVKTQYF. CDR3 in DNA: TGTGCCAGCAGCTTAGAGTCTAGCGGGGTGAAGACCCAGTACTTC.